The next 31 T cell receptor beta chains were all read from a single sample in a study of Graves' ophthalmopathy and Graves' hyperthyroidism. Amplification from RNA transcripts yielded the TCR beta CDR3 regions. The first-round RT-PCR employed HTBI primers together with the Qiagen OneStep RT-PCR kit. A multiplex PCR was then performed as the second round. MiXCR, applied by TCRdb to the multiplex PCR reads, yields one record per CDR3 protein. This table has about 370,000 distinct CDR3 sequences, about 15% appearing once. Material: peripheral blood. The receptors shown here come from an adult woman with stable Graves' hyperthyroidism.

This clonotype was seen repeatedly, ten times or more. The chain links TRBV18 to TRBJ2-7, with TRBD1 matching over 7 bases. The V segment lost 4 bases and the J segment 6 bases; nucleotides outside the gene matches: 6. The germline V gene has CDR1 KGHSH and CDR2 LQKENI. The CDR3 spans 13 residues. CDR3 amino acids: CASSREGAGEQYF. CDR3 coding DNA: TGTGCCAGCTCACGAGAGGGGGCGGGCGAGCAGTACTTC.

This clonotype appeared many times. The gene calls are TRBV19 and TRBJ1-1, with D unclear. CDR1 LNHDA and CDR2 SQIVND come from the germline V gene (reference sequence). The CDR3 sequence is 12 residues long. The V gene lost 9 bases and the J gene lost 2 bases, with 10 bases spanning the gap. The chain's CDR3 is CASGLINTEAFF. The CDR3 region has the DNA TGTGCCAGCGGGTTGATTAACACTGAAGCTTTCTTT.

This clonotype was seen ten or more times. V and J are TRBV29-1 and TRBJ1-1; D remains ambiguous. This CDR3 is 9 amino acids long. Trimming cost V 5 bases and J 9 bases, with 7 bases left between them. CDR1 SQVTM and CDR2 ANQGSEA come from the germline V gene. The CDR3 loop is CSVSGQAFF. DNA for the CDR3: TGCAGCGTTTCCGGGCAAGCTTTCTTT.

The table lists this clonotype with many counts. This CDR3 is CASSAGSRTGELFF. CDR3 nucleotide sequence: TGTGCCAGCAGTGCCGGGTCGCGCACCGGGGAGCTGTTTTTT. V usage is TRBV6-1 and J usage is TRBJ2-2; D uncertain. V was cut by 4 bases and J by 4 bases, with 10 bases left in between. The CDR3 length is 14 residues. From germline, CDR1 is MNHNS and CDR2 SASEGT.

Ten or more counts support this clonotype. This rearrangement joins TRBV19 to TRBJ1-2; D ambiguous. The V end was cut by 8 bases, the J end by 5 bases, with 15 bases between. CDR3 length: 13 residues. Germline CDR1 reads LNHDA; CDR2 reads SQIVND (reference sequence). As DNA, the CDR3 is TGTGCCAGTCAAGACGCCATGGAATATGGCTACACCTTC. Its protein product is CASQDAMEYGYTF. The full variable domain, with the rest looked up from reference TRBV19 and TRBJ1-2, is DGGITQSPKYLFRKEGQNVTLSCEQNLNHDAMYWYRQDPGQGLRLIYYSQIVNDFQKGDIAEGYSVSREKKESFPLTVTSAQKNPTAFYLCASQDAMEYGYTFGSGTRLTVV.

This clonotype was counted many times. The chain joins TRBV6-1 to TRBJ2-7, with D tentatively TRBD1 (5 bases). V lost 7 bases and J 0 bases, leaving 13 bases between the germline ends. Germline loops: CDR1 MNHNS, CDR2 SASEGT. The length of the CDR3 is 14 residues. CDR3 in DNA: TGTGCCAGCAACGACAGAAGCCTCTCCTACGAGCAGTACTTC. Its protein product is CASNDRSLSYEQYF.

In regard to this clonotype: A read error is likely, as this CDR3 ends without the conserved phenylalanine or tryptophan. The gene calls are TRBV6-1 and TRBJ2-7; possibly TRBD2 for D (6 bases). The CDR3 consists of 15 residues. With 8 bases removed from V and 0 bases from J, the gap between germline ends came to 17 bases. Germline CDR1 is MNHNS and CDR2 is SASEGT. The CDR3 spells CASYSGRADSYEQYY. CDR3 nucleotides: TGTGCCAGCTATAGCGGCAGGGCCGACTCCTACGAGCAGTACTAC.

The V and J genes are TRBV6-5 and TRBJ2-7; TRBD2 aligns across 9 bases. The CDR3 spans 16 residues. The germline V gene encodes CDR1 MNHEY and CDR2 SVGAGI. Unmatched junction bases numbered 13, after V lost 5 bases and J lost 5 bases. The CDR3 here is CASSTGLAGLNDEQYF. CDR3 bases: TGTGCCAGCAGTACTGGGCTAGCGGGATTGAACGACGAGCAGTACTTC.

This clonotype was recorded at least ten times. The gene calls are TRBV6-1 and TRBJ1-6; 7 bases map to TRBD1. The CDR3 length is 17 residues. With 5 bases clipped from V and 1 base from J, the junction kept 8 bases outside the gene matches. Germline V CDR1 and CDR2: MNHNS, SASEGT. CDR3 nucleotides: TGTGCCAGCAGTATGAGACAGGGTAGATCCTATAATTCACCCCTCCACTTT. Its protein is CASSMRQGRSYNSPLHF.

This clonotype was found many times. This chain links TRBV2 with TRBJ2-7; TRBD2 matches at 7 bases. CDR3 length: 15 residues. The V segment lost 3 bases and the J segment 2 bases; nucleotides outside the gene matches: 7. Germline CDR1 and CDR2: SNHLY and FYNNEI. This CDR3 is CASSDSGGSAYEQYF. The CDR3 DNA is TGTGCCAGCAGTGATTCGGGCGGGAGCGCCTACGAGCAGTACTTC.

This clonotype showed up many times. This chain connects TRBV5-1 to TRBJ1-1; D is ambiguous. The CDR3 extends over 14 amino acids. Germline assignment: CDR1 SGHRS and CDR2 YFSETQ. Trimming shortened V by 3 bases and J by 1 base, and 10 bases separated the two germline ends. The CDR3 sequence is CASSSHPGNTEAFF. CDR3 DNA: TGCGCCAGCAGCTCACACCCAGGGAACACTGAAGCTTTCTTT.

This clonotype was seen at least ten times. The chain recombines TRBV20-1 with TRBJ2-5; D remains unclear. In germline, CDR1 is DFQATT, CDR2 SNEGSKA (reference sequence). V lost 4 bases to trimming and J lost 2 bases, with 11 bases between them. The CDR3 is 13 residues long. The CDR3 DNA reads as TGCAGTGCTACCGGTCTTAATCAAGAGACCCAGTACTTC. The encoded protein is CSATGLNQETQYF.

There are a few counts of this clonotype. The chain couples TRBV5-1 to TRBJ2-4; either TRBD1 or TRBD2 may fit D (6 bases each). CDR1 and CDR2 (germline): SGHRS, YFSETQ. The ends were cut back, 0 bases at V and 1 base at J, with 14 bases in the middle. The CDR3 contains 17 residues. The CDR3 region has the DNA TGCGCCAGCAGCTTGGAGGGGGGCCCTAGCGCCAAAAACATTCAGTACTTC. Translated, it gives CASSLEGGPSAKNIQYF.

This clonotype turned up a few times. The chain combines TRBV19 with TRBJ2-2; weak D call: TRBD2 (6 bases). The germline gives CDR1 LNHDA, CDR2 SQIVND (reference sequence). This CDR3 is 16 amino acids long. V was clipped by 1 base and J by 2 bases, with 11 bases between them. In DNA form, the CDR3 reads TGTGCCAGTAGTATAGGAGGCGGGGCAAACACCGGGGAGCTGTTTTTT. Translation: CASSIGGGANTGELFF.

This clonotype was recorded at least ten times. The chain combines TRBV20-1 with TRBJ2-7, with TRBD2 matching over 7 bases. Germline assignment: CDR1 DFQATT and CDR2 SNEGSKA (reference sequence). V dropped 5 bases and J dropped 4; count of bases not matched to a gene: 11. This CDR3 has 14 residues. CDR3 sequence: CSAGEGPYPYEQYF. In DNA, the CDR3 is TGCAGTGCTGGGGAGGGACCCTATCCTTACGAGCAGTACTTC.

Remarks on this clonotype: The junction departs from the called germline gene at one end, perhaps through a read error. The chain couples TRBV28 to TRBJ1-1; no reliable D call. Per germline, CDR1 MDHEN and CDR2 SYDVKM. The CDR3 covers 13 residues. Written as DNA, the CDR3 is TGTGCCAGCAGCACAACAGTGAACACTGATGCTTTCTTT. Translating gives CASSTTVNTDAFF.

The chain recombines TRBV28 with TRBJ2-7, with a tentative D call TRBD2 (6 bases). Germline CDR1 is MDHEN and CDR2 is SYDVKM. The CDR3 is 14 residues long. The germline V and J ends were trimmed by 3 bases and 4 bases, with 13 bases remaining between them. The CDR3 spells CASSFGRRLYEQYF. In DNA, the CDR3 is TGTGCCAGCAGTTTTGGGAGGCGCCTGTACGAGCAGTACTTC.

The chain combines TRBV6-1 with TRBJ1-2; D is perhaps TRBD1 (6 bases). Germline V gene data show CDR1 as MNHNS and CDR2 as SASEGT. CDR3 length: 16 amino acids. V gave up 1 base and J gave up 2 bases, with 14 bases separating them. This CDR3 is CASSEGTGRANYGYTF. The CDR3 DNA follows: TGTGCCAGCAGTGAAGGAACAGGGAGGGCGAACTATGGCTACACCTTC.

This clonotype has at least ten counts. J is TRBJ1-2 and V is TRBV6-1; the D is unclear. The CDR3 has 14 amino acids. Per germline, CDR1 MNHNS and CDR2 SASEGT. Trimming cost V 8 bases and J 0 bases, with 13 bases left between them. CDR3 sequence: CASSAGITNYGYTF. CDR3 in DNA: TGTGCCAGCTCTGCCGGGATAACTAACTATGGCTACACCTTC.

This clonotype has at least ten counts. The chain combines TRBV28 with TRBJ1-5; 7 bases are shared with TRBD1. Trimming at V came to 5 bases and at J to 3 bases, leaving 4 bases not matched to a gene. Germline V gene lookup returns CDR1 MDHEN and CDR2 SYDVKM. The CDR3 extends over 14 amino acids. This CDR3 is CASSRGQNNQPQHF. CDR3 in DNA: TGTGCCAGCAGTCGGGGACAGAACAATCAGCCCCAGCATTTT.

The rearrangement links TRBV12-3 or TRBV12-4 to TRBJ1-1, with 8 nucleotides matching TRBD1. This CDR3 spans 14 amino acids. Trimming cost V 3 bases and J 5 bases; bases outside gene matches: 5. CDR3 nucleotides: TGTGCCAGCAGTTTTGGTAACAGGGGGACTGAAGCTTTCTTT. Translation gives CASSFGNRGTEAFF.

The sample holds many counts of this clonotype. V usage is TRBV29-1 and J usage is TRBJ1-1, with D possibly being TRBD1 (5 bases). This CDR3 is 13 amino acids long. Germline values: CDR1 SQVTM, CDR2 ANQGSEA. The germline V and J ends were trimmed by 6 bases and 7 bases, with 18 bases remaining between them. CDR3 DNA sequence: TGCAGCGTCCAGGGACTCCAACGAGGTGAAGCTTTCTTT. Its protein is CSVQGLQRGEAFF.

As concerns this clonotype: The junction departs from the called germline gene at one end, perhaps through a read error. The V call is TRBV30, the J call TRBJ2-4; 10 bases fit TRBD2. CDR1 is GTSNPN, CDR2 SVGIG, per germline (reference sequence). This CDR3 is built from 14 residues. The CDR3 nucleotides are TGTGCCTGGCGGGTGGGGACTAGCGTAAACATTAAGTACTTC. Its translation: CAWRVGTSVNIKYF.

This clonotype was observed at least ten times. The rearrangement joins TRBV30 to TRBJ2-5, with D maybe TRBD2 (5 bases). The length of the CDR3 is 12 residues. Germline V lookup: CDR1 GTSNPN, CDR2 SVGIG (reference sequence). V lost 0 bases to trimming and J lost 4 bases, with 6 bases between them. As DNA, the CDR3 is TGTGCCTGGAGTGTTCGGGGAGAGACCCAGTACTTC. Protein product: CAWSVRGETQYF.

This clonotype has at least ten counts. The V call is TRBV6-4, the J call TRBJ2-7; 7 bases agree with TRBD2. With V trimmed by 9 bases and J by 2 bases, 19 bases remained unmatched. The CDR3 extends over 17 amino acids. Germline CDR1 and CDR2: MRHNA and SNTAGT. CDR3 loop: CASPGVEGGSQTYEQYF. In DNA form, the CDR3 reads TGTGCCAGTCCGGGGGTTGAGGGAGGGAGCCAAACCTACGAGCAGTACTTC.

This clonotype was recorded many times. The chain couples TRBV2 to TRBJ2-5, with D maybe TRBD1 (5 bases). The CDR3 length is 15 residues. Germline V CDR1 and CDR2: SNHLY, FYNNEI. V gave up 6 bases and J gave up 0 bases, with 14 bases separating them. CDR3 sequence (DNA): TGTGCCAGCAGCCGACAGTGGGGATACCAAGAGACCCAGTACTTC. Protein sequence: CASSRQWGYQETQYF. Variable domain in full (rest from reference TRBV2 and TRBJ2-5): EPEVTQTPSHQVTQMGQEVILRCVPISNHLYFYWYRQILGQKVEFLVSFYNNEISEKSEIFDDQFSVERPDGSNFTLKIRSTKLEDSAMYFCASSRQWGYQETQYFGPGTRLLVL.

This clonotype was detected ten times or more. The V and J genes are TRBV6-2 or TRBV6-3 and TRBJ2-7; 13 positions match TRBD2. The CDR3 extends over 18 amino acids. The germline gives CDR1 MNHEY, CDR2 SVGEGT. V trimming: 6 bases; J trimming: 2 bases; junction bases outside the gene matches: 13. The CDR3 DNA reads as TGTGCCAGCAGAGCCGTATGGACTAGCGGGAGCTCTACCTACGAGCAGTACTTC. This encodes CASRAVWTSGSSTYEQYF.

This clonotype was seen many times. This clone may be a read error of a much larger clone one base away. This chain joins TRBV6-5 and TRBJ1-2; D might be TRBD1 (5 bases). CDR3 length equals 13 residues. The germline V gene encodes CDR1 MNHEY and CDR2 SVGAGI. V lost 4 bases, J lost 4 bases, and 10 bases lay in between. The CDR3 DNA is TGTGCCAGCAGTTCCGGGGCAGGCTATGGCTACACCTTC. Translating gives CASSSGAGYGYTF.

This clonotype came up many times. The junction departs from germline at one end; a sequencing error may be responsible. V usage is TRBV7-3 and J usage is TRBJ1-1, with TRBD1 as a possible D gene (5 bases). This CDR3 comprises 13 residues. The V gene's germline CDR1 is SGHTA and CDR2 FQGTGA. Written as DNA, the CDR3 is TGCGCCAGCAGCTTGGGGCCCCGCACTGAAGCTTTCTTT. Translating it yields CASSLGPRTEAFF.

This clonotype was seen ten or more times. It is likely a read error, because the conserved phenylalanine at the end of the CDR3 is missing. This chain joins TRBV7-2 and TRBJ2-7; 8 bases line up with TRBD2. Germline lookup yields CDR1 SGHTA and CDR2 FQGNSA. The CDR3 covers 15 residues. With 5 bases clipped from V and 5 bases from J, the junction kept 11 bases outside the gene matches. As DNA, the CDR3 is TGTGCCAGCAGCCACCCCGGGACTAGGCGCCACGAGCAGTACTCC. This encodes CASSHPGTRRHEQYS.

Ten or more counts support this clonotype. The V gene is TRBV6-1, the J gene TRBJ2-7, with no clear D. Germline CDR1 is MNHNS and CDR2 is SASEGT. V lost 9 bases to trimming and J lost 4 bases, with 22 bases between them. The CDR3 is 15 residues long. The chain's CDR3 is CASSTPRAQRYEQYF. CDR3 nucleotides: TGTGCCAGTTCAACCCCAAGGGCCCAGAGGTACGAGCAGTACTTC.